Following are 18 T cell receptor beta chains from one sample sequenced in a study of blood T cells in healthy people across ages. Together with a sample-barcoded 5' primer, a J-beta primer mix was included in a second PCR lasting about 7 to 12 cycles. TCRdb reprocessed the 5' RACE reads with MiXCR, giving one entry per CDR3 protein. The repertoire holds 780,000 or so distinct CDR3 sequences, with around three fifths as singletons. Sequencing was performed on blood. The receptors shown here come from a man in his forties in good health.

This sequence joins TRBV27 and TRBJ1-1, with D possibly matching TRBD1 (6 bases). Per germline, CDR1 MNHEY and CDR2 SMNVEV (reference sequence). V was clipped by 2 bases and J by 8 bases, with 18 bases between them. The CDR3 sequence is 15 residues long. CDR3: CASSLTVAAGTEAFF. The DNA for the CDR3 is TGTGCCAGCAGTTTAACCGTGGCAGCTGGGACAGAAGCTTTCTTT.

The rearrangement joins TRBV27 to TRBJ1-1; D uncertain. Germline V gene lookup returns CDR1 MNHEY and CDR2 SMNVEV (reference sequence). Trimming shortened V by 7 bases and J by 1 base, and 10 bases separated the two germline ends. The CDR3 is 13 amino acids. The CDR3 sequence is CASKRSPNTEAFF. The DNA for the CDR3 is TGTGCCAGCAAACGTAGCCCGAACACTGAAGCTTTCTTT.

CDR3 loop: CSVESRQGLMNTEAFF. CDR3 bases: TGCAGCGTTGAAAGTCGACAGGGCTTAATGAACACTGAAGCTTTCTTT. The J gene is TRBJ1-1, the V gene TRBV29-1, with TRBD1 matching 7 bases. J was trimmed by 0 bases and V by 2 bases; bases with no gene match: 9. The CDR3 consists of 16 residues. The germline CDR1 and CDR2 sequences are SQVTM and ANQGSEA.

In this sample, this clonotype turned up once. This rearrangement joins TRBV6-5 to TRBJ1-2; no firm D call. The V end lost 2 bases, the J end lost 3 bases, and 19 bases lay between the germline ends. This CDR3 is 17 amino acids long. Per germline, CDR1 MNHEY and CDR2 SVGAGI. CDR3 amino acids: CASSYGAKSGFDYGYTF. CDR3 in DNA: TGTGCCAGCAGTTACGGTGCCAAATCGGGATTCGACTATGGCTACACCTTC.

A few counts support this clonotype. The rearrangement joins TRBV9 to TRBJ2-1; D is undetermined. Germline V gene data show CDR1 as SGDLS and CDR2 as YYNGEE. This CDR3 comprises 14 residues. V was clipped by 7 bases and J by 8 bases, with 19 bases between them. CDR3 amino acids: CASSRVLGVDEQFF. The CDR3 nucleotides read TGTGCCAGCTCCCGGGTCTTAGGTGTCGATGAGCAGTTCTTC.

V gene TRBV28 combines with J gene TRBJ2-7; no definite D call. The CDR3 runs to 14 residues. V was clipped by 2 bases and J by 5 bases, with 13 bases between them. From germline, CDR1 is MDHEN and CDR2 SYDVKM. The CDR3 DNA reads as TGTGCCAGCAGTTTAAGTGTAAGGTGGCACGAGCAGTACTTC. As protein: CASSLSVRWHEQYF.

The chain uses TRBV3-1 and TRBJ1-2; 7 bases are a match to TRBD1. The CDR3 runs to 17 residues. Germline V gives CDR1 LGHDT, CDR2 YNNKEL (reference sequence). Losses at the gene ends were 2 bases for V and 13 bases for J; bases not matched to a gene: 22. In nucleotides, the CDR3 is TGTGCCAGCAGCCAACCCAAAACAGGGGCGTCGTTACCGGCGGCCACCTTC. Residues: CASSQPKTGASLPAATF.

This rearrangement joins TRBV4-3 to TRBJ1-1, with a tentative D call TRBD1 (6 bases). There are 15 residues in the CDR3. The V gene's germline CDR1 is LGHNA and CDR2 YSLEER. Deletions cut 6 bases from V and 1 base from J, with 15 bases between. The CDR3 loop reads CASSQSGAPNTEAFF. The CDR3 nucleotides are TGCGCCAGCAGTCAATCAGGGGCACCGAACACTGAAGCTTTCTTT.

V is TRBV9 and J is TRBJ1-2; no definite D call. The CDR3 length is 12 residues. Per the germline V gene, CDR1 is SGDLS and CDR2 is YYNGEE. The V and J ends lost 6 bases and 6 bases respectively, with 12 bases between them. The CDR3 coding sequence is TGTGCCAGCAATCCCGAGCGCGATGGCTACACCTTC. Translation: CASNPERDGYTF.

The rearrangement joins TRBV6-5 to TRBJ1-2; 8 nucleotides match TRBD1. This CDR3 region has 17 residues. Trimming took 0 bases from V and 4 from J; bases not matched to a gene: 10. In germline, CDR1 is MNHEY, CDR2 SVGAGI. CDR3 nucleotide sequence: TGTGCCAGCAGTTACTCACAGGACAGGGCGGATTTCTATGGCTACACCTTC. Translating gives CASSYSQDRADFYGYTF.

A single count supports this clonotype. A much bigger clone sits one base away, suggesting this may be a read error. The CDR3: CASLQGGQETQFF. In DNA form, the CDR3 reads TGTGCCAGCCTCCAGGGAGGCCAAGAGACCCAGTTCTTC. The genes are TRBV6-6 and TRBJ2-5; a weak D match, TRBD2 (6 bases). The J call is doubtful: the DNA matches TRBJ2-1 better. The germline V gene encodes CDR1 MNHNY and CDR2 SVGAGI (reference sequence). CDR3 length equals 13 residues.

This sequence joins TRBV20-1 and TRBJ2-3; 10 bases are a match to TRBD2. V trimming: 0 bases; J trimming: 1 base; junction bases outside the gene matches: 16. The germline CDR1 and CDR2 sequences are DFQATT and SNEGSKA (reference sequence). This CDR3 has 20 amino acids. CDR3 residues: CSARDFMGVAGGVGTDTQYF. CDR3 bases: TGCAGTGCTAGAGATTTTATGGGGGTAGCGGGAGGAGTTGGCACAGATACGCAGTATTTT.

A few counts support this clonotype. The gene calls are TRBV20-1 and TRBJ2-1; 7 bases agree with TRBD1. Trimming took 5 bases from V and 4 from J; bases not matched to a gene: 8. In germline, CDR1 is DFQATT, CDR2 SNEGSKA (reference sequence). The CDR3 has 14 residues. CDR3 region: CSAPKPGGYNEQFF. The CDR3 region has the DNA TGCAGTGCTCCTAAGCCAGGGGGTTACAATGAGCAGTTCTTC.

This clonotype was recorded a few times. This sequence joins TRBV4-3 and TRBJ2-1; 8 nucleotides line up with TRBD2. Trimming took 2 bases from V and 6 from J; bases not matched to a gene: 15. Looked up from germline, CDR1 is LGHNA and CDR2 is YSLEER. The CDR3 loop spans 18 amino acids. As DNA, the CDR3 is TGCGCCAGCAGCCAAAGGTCCGATGGAGCGGGAGCCATCAATGAGCAGTTCTTC. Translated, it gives CASSQRSDGAGAINEQFF.

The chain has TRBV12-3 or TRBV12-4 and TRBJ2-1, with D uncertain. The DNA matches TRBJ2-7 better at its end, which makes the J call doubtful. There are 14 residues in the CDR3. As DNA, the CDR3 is TGTGCCAGCAGTTCCTCGCGTATCTACAATGAGCAGTACTTC. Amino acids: CASSSSRIYNEQYF.

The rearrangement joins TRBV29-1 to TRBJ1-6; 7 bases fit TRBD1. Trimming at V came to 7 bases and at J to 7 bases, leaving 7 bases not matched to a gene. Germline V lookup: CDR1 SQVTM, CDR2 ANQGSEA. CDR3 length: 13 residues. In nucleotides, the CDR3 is TGCAGCGCCCGGCAGGGGGGGAATTCACCCCTCCACTTT. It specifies CSARQGGNSPLHF. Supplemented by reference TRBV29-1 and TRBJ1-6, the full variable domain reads SAVISQKPSRDICQRGTSLTIQCQVDSQVTMMFWYRQQPGQSLTLIATANQGSEATYESGFVIDKFPISRPNLTFSTLTVSNMSPEDSSIYLCSARQGGNSPLHFGNGTRLTVT.

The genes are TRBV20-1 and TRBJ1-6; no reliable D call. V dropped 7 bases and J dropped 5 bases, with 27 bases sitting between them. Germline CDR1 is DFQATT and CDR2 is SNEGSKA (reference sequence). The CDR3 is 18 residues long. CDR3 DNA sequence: TGCAGTGTAAATCGCGGCCGCACCCGGATAACGGATAATTCACCCCTCCACTTT. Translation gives CSVNRGRTRITDNSPLHF.

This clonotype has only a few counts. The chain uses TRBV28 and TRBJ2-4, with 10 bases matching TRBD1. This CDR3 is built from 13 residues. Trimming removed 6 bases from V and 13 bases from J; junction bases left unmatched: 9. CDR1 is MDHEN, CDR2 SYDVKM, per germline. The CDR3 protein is CASRWTGGSEQYF. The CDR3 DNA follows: TGTGCCAGCAGGTGGACAGGGGGGAGTGAGCAGTACTTC.